This T cell receptor (beta chain) was captured in a study of post-analysis software for immune sequencing data. Study outcomes and limitations: The five TRBV segments detected at higher frequency in patients than in controls included TRBV5-6, TRBV5-1 and TRBV20-1.

Germline loops: CDR1 MGHRA, CDR2 YSYEKL. This CDR3 spans 19 amino acids. After removal of 4 bases from V and 1 base from J, the junction contained 14 bases not matched to a gene. With respect to this clonotype: The antigen remains undetermined.

Researchers reported that TCR beta cDNA libraries carried unique molecular identifiers. From the PCR reads, TCRdb called clonotypes with MiXCR, one entry per CDR3 protein. The sample carries about 150,000 distinct CDR3 sequences, 30% recorded once. The sequenced material came from blood. The chain uses TRBV4-1 and TRBJ2-3, with TRBD2 matching 10 bases. The sequence came from a girl aged 10 to 17 with multiple sclerosis. The CDR3 coding sequence is TGCGCCAGCAGCCCCTCGGGGCTAGCGGGAGTAGGGGGCACAGATACGCAGTATTTT. This codes for CASSPSGLAGVGGTDTQYF.